Presented here are 29 T cell receptor beta chains from one specimen sequenced in a study of CD8+ T cells in alopecia areata. Once RNA had been extracted, it was reverse transcribed into cDNA to act as the sequencing template. Clones were sequenced by immunoSEQ multiplex PCR, and TCRdb holds only the in-frame ones, with some missing. This sample comprises about 270,000 clones, none seen once only. On the basis of CD4, CD8alpha, NKG2D, NKG2ACE and other markers, pooled cutaneous lymph node cells were sorted. Sequenced sample: CD4+ T cells sorted from a lymph node. These receptors originate from a C3H/HeJ mouse with alopecia areata. MHC haplotype of the mouse line: H2-k.

This clone was seen many times. Genes and germline are mouse. The CDR3 end falls 4 residues outside the read, so it is completed with the germline J gene. J is TRBJ1-2 and V is TRBV5; the match to TRBD1 covers 10 bases. Trimming cost V 1 base and J 4 bases; bases outside gene matches: 0. The CDR3 spans 14 residues. Germline V CDR1 and CDR2: LGHNA, YNLKQL (reference sequence). The CDR3: CASSQGTGGSDYTF. The CDR3 bases that were read are TGTGCCAGCAGCCAAGGGACAGGGGGCTCC.

This clone has a handful of counts. Germline and genes here are mouse. The CDR3 is cut off 4 residues early in the read; its end comes from the germline J gene. The rearrangement links TRBV31 to TRBJ1-2, with 9 bases fitting TRBD1. Germline CDR1 reads GKSSPN; CDR2 reads SITVG. Losses at the gene ends were 8 bases for V and 3 bases for J; bases not matched to a gene: 4. The CDR3 has 12 amino acids. CDR3 residues: CAGGTGHSDYTF. Incomplete CDR3 DNA: TGTGCCGGGGGGACAGGGCACTCC.

This clone was seen a handful of times. Mouse names are used for the genes. Other DNA sequences in the same sample also yield this CDR3. The CDR3 loop is CASSIRTGGNSPLYF. The DNA read from the CDR3 is TGTGCCAGCAGTATTCGGACAGGGGGGAATTCGCCC. This chain uses TRBV19 with TRBJ1-6, with 10 positions matching TRBD1. The read halts 3 residues ahead of the CDR3 end, with the missing end drawn from the germline J gene. TRBJ1-6 is sorted into the ORF group, with uncertain function. Germline V CDR1 and CDR2: FNHDT, SITEND (reference sequence). This CDR3 has 15 residues. The V and J ends lost 2 bases and 7 bases, in that order; junction bases with no gene match: 3.

In this sample, this clone turned up a few times. Any gene name here is a mouse gene name. Coverage ceases 4 residues before the CDR3 finishes, and the germline J gene fills in the end. This CDR3 is also generated by other DNA sequences in the sample. The chain combines TRBV19 with TRBJ1-1; TRBD1 aligns across 7 bases. The J segment lost 0 bases and the V segment lost 5 bases, leaving 4 bases of the junction unmatched. Looked up from germline, CDR1 is FNHDT and CDR2 is SITEND (reference sequence). CDR3 length: 14 residues. The sequenced CDR3 bases are TGTGCCAGCAGACGGGACAGAGCAAACACA. The encoded protein is CASRRDRANT. In full, the CDR3 reads CASRRDRANTEVFF.

This clone turned up a few times. Here the gene names and germline are mouse. Incomplete CDR3 DNA: TGCACCTGCAGAGGGGGGGAAGAC. Protein sequence: CTCRGGED. The whole CDR3 protein reads CTCRGGEDTQYF. This chain connects TRBV1 to TRBJ2-5, with D perhaps TRBD2 (7 bases). The sequence runs out 4 residues before the end of the CDR3; the remainder is reconstructed from the germline J gene. The CDR3 spans 12 residues. Germline CDR1 NSQYPW, CDR2 LRSPGD (reference sequence).

A remark on this clone: The listed genes are named as in mouse. The missing CDR3 end, 4 residues past where the read stops, is filled in from the germline J gene. J is TRBJ2-1 and V is TRBV1; 7 positions agree with TRBD1. CDR1 is NSQYPW, CDR2 LRSPGD, per germline (reference sequence). The length of the CDR3 is 13 residues. CDR3 DNA, as far as it was read: TGCACCTGCAGTGGGGGACAGTTGGCT. Encoded protein: CTCSGGQLA. The CDR3 reads in full as CTCSGGQLAEQFF.

There are many counts of this clone. Here the gene names and germline are mouse. The missing CDR3 end, 4 residues past where the read stops, is filled in from the germline J gene. The chain recombines TRBV17 with TRBJ2-1; tentatively, D is TRBD1 (6 bases). Per the germline V gene, CDR1 is MNHDT and CDR2 is YYDKIL. The V gene lost 4 bases and the J gene lost 3 bases, with 10 bases spanning the gap. The CDR3 is made up of 14 amino acids. The sequenced part of the CDR3 DNA is TGTGCTAGCAGTATTGGGGACATCTATGCT. Its translation is CASSIGDIYA. The CDR3 reads in full as CASSIGDIYAEQFF.

This clone was observed a few times. Gene names refer to mouse genes. Sequencing ends 4 residues short of the CDR3 end; the germline J gene provides the rest. The chain recombines TRBV19 with TRBJ2-3; perhaps TRBD1 as D (5 bases). The CDR3 extends over 14 amino acids. Trimming took off 7 bases at V and 0 bases at J, with 12 bases between the two ends. Germline CDR1 and CDR2: FNHDT and SITEND (reference sequence). CDR3 DNA (partial): TGTGCCAGCCCAGACAGAATGAGTGCAGAA. Amino acids: CASPDRMSAE. In full, the CDR3 is CASPDRMSAETLYF.

Remarks on this clone: Germline and genes: mouse. The read terminates 4 residues ahead of where the CDR3 ends, so the germline J gene completes it. V usage is TRBV13-1 and J usage is TRBJ2-1; 12 bases map to TRBD2. Per the germline V gene, CDR1 is NSHNY and CDR2 is SYGAGN. V lost 1 base to trimming and J lost 6 bases; unmatched junction nucleotides: 2. CDR3 length equals 15 residues. CDR3 sequence reads: CASSDRTGGGAEQFF. CDR3 DNA (partial): TGTGCCAGCAGTGATCGGACTGGGGGGGGTGCT.

In its sample, this clone was seen a few times. Here the gene names and germline are mouse. The read gets to within 4 residues of the CDR3 end, and the germline J gene fills in the rest. V gene TRBV14 combines with J gene TRBJ2-3, with D maybe TRBD2 (6 bases). CDR3 length equals 15 residues. Per germline, CDR1 SGHDT and CDR2 FRDEAV. Trimming removed 2 bases from V and 0 bases from J, with 10 bases in between. Incomplete CDR3 DNA: TGTGCCAGCAGTTTTGGGGGATCTAGTGCAGAA. This gives the protein CASSFGGSSAE. The whole CDR3 sequence is CASSFGGSSAETLYF. Full variable domain (missing parts from reference TRBV14 and TRBJ2-3): EAGVTQSPRYAVLQEGQAVSFWCDPISGHDTLYWYQQPRDQGPQLLVYFRDEAVIDNSQLPSDRFSAVRPKGTNSTLKIQSAKQGDTATYLCASSFGGSSAETLYFGSGTRLTVL.

Regarding this clone: Mouse names are used for the genes. The read terminates 4 residues before the CDR3 end, so the remaining end is supplied by the germline J gene. Within the sample, other DNA sequences also encode this same CDR3. The chain recombines TRBV31 with TRBJ2-2; tentatively, D is TRBD2 (7 bases). Germline lookup yields CDR1 GKSSPN and CDR2 SITVG. Trimming took 0 bases from V and 4 from J, leaving 12 bases between them. The CDR3 is 15 amino acids. CDR3 in amino acids: CAWSLVGGVTGQLYF. Incomplete CDR3 DNA: TGTGCCTGGAGTCTAGTGGGGGGCGTCACCGGG.

Only a few counts were recorded for this clone. Gene and germline names: mouse. The read ends 4 residues shy of where the CDR3 ends; the end is completed using the germline J gene. The genes are TRBV19 and TRBJ2-7; D is possibly TRBD2 (6 bases). The CDR3 is 14 residues long. Germline V CDR1 and CDR2: FNHDT, SITEND (reference sequence). V lost 5 bases and J lost 0, with 12 bases in between. The CDR3 sequence is CASRSWGLSYEQYF. CDR3 DNA (partial): TGTGCCAGCAGAAGCTGGGGCCTCTCCTAT.

A word on this clone: Germline and genes: mouse. The CDR3 bases that were read are TGTGCCAGCGGGTGGGACAAAGCT. The encoded protein is CASGWDKA. The CDR3 as a whole reads CASGWDKAEQFF. V gene TRBV13-2 combines with J gene TRBJ2-1; possibly TRBD1 for D (6 bases). The read comes to an end 4 residues before the CDR3 does, leaving the germline J gene to fill in the end. The CDR3 spans 12 residues. Per the germline V gene, CDR1 is NNHNN and CDR2 is SYGAGS (reference sequence).

This clone was found a few times. Gene names denote mouse genes. The read comes to an end 3 residues before the CDR3 does, leaving the germline J gene to fill in the end. The identical CDR3 is also encoded by other nucleotide sequences in the sample. V gene TRBV19 combines with J gene TRBJ1-6; 8 nucleotides agree with TRBD1. TRBJ1-6 is treated as an ORF (open reading frame) with a function not yet certain. With V trimmed by 2 bases and J by 7 bases, 5 bases remained unmatched. This CDR3 contains 15 residues. In germline, CDR1 is FNHDT, CDR2 SITEND (reference sequence). Incomplete CDR3 DNA: TGTGCCAGCAGTATTCAGGGGGCGGGGAATTCGCCC. Translating gives CASSIQGAGNSP. In full, the CDR3 is CASSIQGAGNSPLYF.

There are a few counts of this clone. The gene names given are mouse names. The read is 4 residues too short to cover the CDR3 end, so that end is filled in from the germline J gene. The same CDR3 arises from other DNA sequences in this sample as well. The chain has TRBV13-1 and TRBJ2-4; the match to TRBD1 covers 8 bases. The CDR3 contains 14 residues. Germline CDR1 and CDR2: NSHNY and SYGAGN. Partial CDR3 DNA: TGTGCCAGCAGTGATGACAGGGGGAGAAAC. Protein sequence: CASSDDRGRN. The full CDR3 sequence reads CASSDDRGRNTLYF.

This clone was seen only a few times. The gene names given are mouse names. The read terminates 4 residues ahead of where the CDR3 ends, so the germline J gene completes it. The identical CDR3 is also encoded by other nucleotide sequences in the sample. The chain is built from TRBV13-1 and TRBJ2-1; the match to TRBD2 covers 11 bases. Trimming removed 5 bases from V and 2 bases from J; junction bases left unmatched: 0. The CDR3 spans 14 residues. CDR1 is NSHNY and CDR2 is SYGAGN in the germline V gene. CDR3 protein: CASRTGGDYAEQFF. The CDR3 DNA, read in part, is TGTGCCAGCAGGACTGGGGGGGACTATGCT.

This clone was detected only a few times. Mouse germline and gene names are used. The read stops 4 residues short of the end of the CDR3; the missing end is completed from the germline J gene. This chain links TRBV1 with TRBJ2-2, with a possible D match to TRBD2 (6 bases). V shed 0 bases and J shed 1 base, with 9 bases lying between them. This CDR3 region has 16 residues. Germline V lookup: CDR1 NSQYPW, CDR2 LRSPGD (reference sequence). CDR3 DNA, as far as it was read: TGCACCTGCAGTGCAGATCGGGGGGTAAACACCGGG. Translated, it gives CTCSADRGVNTG. The CDR3 in its entirety is CTCSADRGVNTGQLYF.

Concerning this clone itself: The gene symbols are mouse symbols. The read terminates 4 residues ahead of where the CDR3 ends, so the germline J gene completes it. J is TRBJ2-7 and V is TRBV5; 8 nucleotides align to TRBD2. CDR3 size: 15 residues. The germline V gene encodes CDR1 LGHNA and CDR2 YNLKQL (reference sequence). The CDR3: CASSQEGLGGDEQYF. The CDR3 bases that were read are TGTGCCAGCAGCCAAGAAGGTCTTGGGGGGGAT.

This clone was counted only a few times. Genes and germline come from the mouse. The read is 4 residues too short to cover the CDR3 end, so that end is filled in from the germline J gene. Other DNA sequences in this sample translate to the same CDR3. V gene TRBV13-2 combines with J gene TRBJ2-4, with D tentatively TRBD2 (5 bases). The CDR3 covers 14 residues. V was cut by 1 base and J by 0 bases, with 6 bases left in between. CDR1 and CDR2 from the germline V gene are NNHNN and SYGAGS (reference sequence). CDR3 sequence: CASGDPGSQNTLYF. The sequenced CDR3 bases are TGTGCCAGCGGTGATCCTGGGAGTCAAAAC.

In its sample, this clone was seen a few times. Gene names are the mouse ones. The read ends 4 residues shy of where the CDR3 ends; the end is completed using the germline J gene. J is TRBJ2-5 and V is TRBV19; 8 positions agree with TRBD1. The CDR3 runs to 15 residues. Germline CDR1 FNHDT, CDR2 SITEND (reference sequence). V trimming: 4 bases; J trimming: 1 base; junction bases outside the gene matches: 5. The covered CDR3 bases are TGTGCCAGCAGTTCGACAGGGGAGGACCAAGAC. It specifies CASSSTGEDQD. The whole CDR3 is CASSSTGEDQDTQYF.

This clone has a handful of counts. Gene names are mouse gene names. From the germline J gene comes the end of the CDR3, since the read stops 4 residues before it. Additional DNA sequences in this sample encode the identical CDR3. The chain employs TRBV29 and TRBJ1-2, with 9 nucleotides matching TRBD1. Trimming at V came to 5 bases and at J to 2 bases, leaving 3 bases not matched to a gene. Germline-derived CDR1 and CDR2 are MSHET and SYDVDS. This CDR3 is built from 14 residues. Here the CDR3 reads CASSLGTGNSDYTF. The part of the CDR3 DNA that was read is TGTGCTAGCAGTCTCGGGACAGGGAACTCC.

To note about this clone: Mouse germline and gene names are used. The read halts 4 residues ahead of the CDR3 end, with the missing end drawn from the germline J gene. Other DNA sequences in the sample encode the same CDR3. The J gene is TRBJ2-1, the V gene TRBV13-3, with D perhaps TRBD1 (6 bases). Trimming took 2 bases from V and 4 from J, leaving 10 bases between them. The CDR3 has 14 amino acids. CDR1 is NNHDY, CDR2 SYVADS, per germline. The sequenced part of the CDR3 DNA is TGTGCCAGCAGTGACAGGGGCAGGTATGCT. The encoded protein is CASSDRGRYA. The whole CDR3 region reads CASSDRGRYAEQFF.

Points on this clone: Gene labels here are mouse ones. The read stops 4 residues short of the end of the CDR3; the missing end is completed from the germline J gene. This chain links TRBV13-1 with TRBJ2-5; 10 bases are shared with TRBD2. Germline V lookup: CDR1 NSHNY, CDR2 SYGAGN. The CDR3 length is 16 residues. This CDR3 is CASSDARLGGLDTQYF. The sequenced CDR3 bases are TGTGCCAGCAGTGATGCACGGCTGGGGGGGCTTGAC.

About this clone: Gene labels here are mouse ones. The read halts 4 residues ahead of the CDR3 end, with the missing end drawn from the germline J gene. Distinct nucleotide sequences in the sample also encode this CDR3. The chain recombines TRBV13-1 with TRBJ2-2; D is unclear. From germline, CDR1 is NSHNY and CDR2 SYGAGN. The CDR3 extends over 15 amino acids. Trimming removed 0 bases at V and 1 base at J, with 7 bases between. The CDR3 DNA, read in part, is TGTGCCAGCAGTGATGCACAGCTAAACACCGGG. Its translation: CASSDAQLNTG. The whole CDR3 protein reads CASSDAQLNTGQLYF.

Comment on this clone: The gene names given are mouse names. The CDR3 extends 4 residues past the end of the read, so its final part is completed from the germline J gene. Other DNA sequences within the sample encode an identical CDR3. This chain connects TRBV14 to TRBJ1-1; D is unclear. Germline V gene data show CDR1 as SGHDT and CDR2 as FRDEAV. This CDR3 contains 12 residues. V was cut by 5 bases and J by 0 bases, with 5 bases left in between. CDR3 bases read: TGTGCCAGCAGCCCCTCAAACACA. Protein: CASSPSNT. The whole CDR3 sequence reads CASSPSNTEVFF.

This clone has just a few counts. The genes and germline here are from mouse. The read finishes 4 residues shy of the CDR3 end, and the germline J gene is used to complete it. The chain uses TRBV5 and TRBJ2-7; no firm D call. The V end lost 2 bases, the J end lost 0 bases, and 5 bases lay between the germline ends. Germline CDR1 and CDR2: LGHNA and YNLKQL (reference sequence). CDR3 size: 13 residues. The CDR3 loop is CASSQLDSYEQYF. Partial CDR3 DNA: TGTGCCAGCAGCCAACTGGACTCCTAT.

Details on this clone: The gene symbols are mouse symbols. Read data end 4 residues before the CDR3 end; the end is taken from the germline J gene. The V and J genes are TRBV5 and TRBJ1-1; a possible D gene is TRBD1 (6 bases). The germline V and J ends were trimmed by 0 bases and 3 bases, with 14 bases remaining between them. The CDR3 totals 16 residues. Germline V lookup: CDR1 LGHNA, CDR2 YNLKQL (reference sequence). The CDR3 reads CASSQDRGRADTEVFF. The sequenced part of the CDR3 DNA is TGTGCCAGCAGCCAAGATAGGGGGAGGGCGGACACA.

With regard to this clone: Genes and germline are mouse. The read ends 4 residues early relative to the CDR3; the germline J gene fills the gap. The J gene is TRBJ1-2, the V gene TRBV13-2; possible D gene TRBD1, 6 bases. V gave up 5 bases and J gave up 4 bases, with 9 bases separating them. Germline V lookup: CDR1 NNHNN, CDR2 SYGAGS (reference sequence). CDR3 length: 12 amino acids. The CDR3 sequence is CASGRGGSDYTF. The DNA read from the CDR3 is TGTGCCAGCGGGAGGGGGGGCTCC.

This clone was counted a few times. Germline and genes here are mouse. The CDR3 is cut off 4 residues early in the read; its end comes from the germline J gene. The chain combines TRBV13-1 with TRBJ2-4, with TRBD2 identical over 12 bases. CDR1 is NSHNY and CDR2 is SYGAGN in the germline V gene. Trimming took 4 bases from V and 0 from J; bases not matched to a gene: 3. The CDR3 loop spans 16 amino acids. The chain's CDR3 is CASSRTGGVSQNTLYF. The covered CDR3 bases are TGTGCCAGCAGTCGGACTGGGGGGGTCAGTCAAAAC.